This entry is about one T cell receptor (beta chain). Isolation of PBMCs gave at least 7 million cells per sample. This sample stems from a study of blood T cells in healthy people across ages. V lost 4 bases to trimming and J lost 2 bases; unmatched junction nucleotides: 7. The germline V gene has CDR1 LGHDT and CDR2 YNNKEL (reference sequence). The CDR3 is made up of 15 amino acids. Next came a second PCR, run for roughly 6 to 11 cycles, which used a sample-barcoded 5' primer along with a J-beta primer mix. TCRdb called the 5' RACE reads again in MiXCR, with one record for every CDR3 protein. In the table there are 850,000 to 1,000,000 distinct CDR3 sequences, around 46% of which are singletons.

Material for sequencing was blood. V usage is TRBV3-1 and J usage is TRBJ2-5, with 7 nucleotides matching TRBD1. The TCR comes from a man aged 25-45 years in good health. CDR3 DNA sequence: TGTGCCAGCAGCCGTCGAGACAGGGTTCAAGAGACCCAGTACTTC. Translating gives CASSRRDRVQETQYF.